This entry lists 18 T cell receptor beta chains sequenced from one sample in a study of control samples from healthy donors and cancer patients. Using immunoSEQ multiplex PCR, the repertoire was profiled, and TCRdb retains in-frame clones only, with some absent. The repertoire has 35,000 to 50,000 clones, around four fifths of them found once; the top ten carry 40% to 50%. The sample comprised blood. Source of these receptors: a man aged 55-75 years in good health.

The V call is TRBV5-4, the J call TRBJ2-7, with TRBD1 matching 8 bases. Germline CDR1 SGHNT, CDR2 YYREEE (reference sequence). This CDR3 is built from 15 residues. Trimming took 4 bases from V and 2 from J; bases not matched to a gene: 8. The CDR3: CASSGGTGNPYEQYF. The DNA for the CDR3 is TGTGCCAGCAGCGGCGGGACAGGAAATCCCTACGAGCAGTACTTC.

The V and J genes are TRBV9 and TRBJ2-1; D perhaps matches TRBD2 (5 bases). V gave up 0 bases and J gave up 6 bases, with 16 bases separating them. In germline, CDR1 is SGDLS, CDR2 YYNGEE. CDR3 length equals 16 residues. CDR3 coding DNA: TGTGCCAGCAGCGTAGGTTCCGGGATTAGTTCCAATGAGCAGTTCTTC. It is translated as CASSVGSGISSNEQFF.

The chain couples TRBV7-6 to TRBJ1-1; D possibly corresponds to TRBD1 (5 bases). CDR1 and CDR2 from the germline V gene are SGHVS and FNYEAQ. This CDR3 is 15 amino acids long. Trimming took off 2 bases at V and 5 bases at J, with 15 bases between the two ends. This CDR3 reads CASSLRPGGGTEAFF. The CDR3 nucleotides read TGTGCCAGCAGCTTAAGGCCTGGGGGAGGTACTGAAGCTTTCTTT.

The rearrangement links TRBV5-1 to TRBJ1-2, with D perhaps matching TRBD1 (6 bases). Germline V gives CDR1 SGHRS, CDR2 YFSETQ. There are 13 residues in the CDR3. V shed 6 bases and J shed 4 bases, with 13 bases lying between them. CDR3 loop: CASNQGRGYGYTF. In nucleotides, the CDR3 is TGCGCCAGCAATCAGGGCAGGGGCTATGGCTACACCTTC.

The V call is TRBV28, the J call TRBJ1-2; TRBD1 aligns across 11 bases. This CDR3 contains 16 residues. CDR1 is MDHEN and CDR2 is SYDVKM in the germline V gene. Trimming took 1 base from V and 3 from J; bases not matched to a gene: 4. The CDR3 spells CASSLSLGQGDYGYTF. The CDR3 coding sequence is TGTGCCAGCAGTTTATCCCTGGGACAGGGGGACTATGGCTACACCTTC.

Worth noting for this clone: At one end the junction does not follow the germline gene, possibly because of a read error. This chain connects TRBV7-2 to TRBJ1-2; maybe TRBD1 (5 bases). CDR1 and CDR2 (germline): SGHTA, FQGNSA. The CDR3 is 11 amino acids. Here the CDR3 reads CASSLVSGESF. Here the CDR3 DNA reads TGTGCCAGCAGCTTAGTTTCGGGGGAGTCCTTC.

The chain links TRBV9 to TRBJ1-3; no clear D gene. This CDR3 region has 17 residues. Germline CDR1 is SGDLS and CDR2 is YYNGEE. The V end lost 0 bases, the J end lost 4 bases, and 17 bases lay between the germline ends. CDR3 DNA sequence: TGTGCCAGCAGCGTAGGACCCGTCGGGAGTGCAGGAAACACCATATATTTT. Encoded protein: CASSVGPVGSAGNTIYF.

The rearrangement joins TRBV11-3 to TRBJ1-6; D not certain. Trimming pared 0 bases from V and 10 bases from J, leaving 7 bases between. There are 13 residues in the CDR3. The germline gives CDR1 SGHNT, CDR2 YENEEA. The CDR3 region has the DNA TGTGCCAGCAGCTTAGATCTCCGATCACCCCTCCACTTT. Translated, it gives CASSLDLRSPLHF.

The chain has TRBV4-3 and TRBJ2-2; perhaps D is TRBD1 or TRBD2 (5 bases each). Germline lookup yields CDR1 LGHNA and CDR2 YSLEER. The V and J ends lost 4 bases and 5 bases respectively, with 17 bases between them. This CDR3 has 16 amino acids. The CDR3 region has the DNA TGCGCCAGCAGCCGAGGGACGGTGCGGCTAACCGGGGAGCTGTTTTTT. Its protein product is CASSRGTVRLTGELFF.

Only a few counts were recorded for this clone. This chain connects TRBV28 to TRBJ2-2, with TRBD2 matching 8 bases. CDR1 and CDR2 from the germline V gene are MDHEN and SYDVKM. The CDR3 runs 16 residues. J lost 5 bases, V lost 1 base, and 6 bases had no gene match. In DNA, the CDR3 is TGTGCCAGCAGTTTATTGACTAGCGCCGCGACCGGGGAGCTGTTTTTT. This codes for CASSLLTSAATGELFF.

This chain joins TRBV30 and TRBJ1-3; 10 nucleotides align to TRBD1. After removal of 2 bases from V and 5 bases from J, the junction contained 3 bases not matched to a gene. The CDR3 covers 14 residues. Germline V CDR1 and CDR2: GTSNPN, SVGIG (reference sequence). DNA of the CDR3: TGTGCCTGGAGTAGGGGACAGGGGCGAAACACCATATATTTT. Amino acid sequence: CAWSRGQGRNTIYF.

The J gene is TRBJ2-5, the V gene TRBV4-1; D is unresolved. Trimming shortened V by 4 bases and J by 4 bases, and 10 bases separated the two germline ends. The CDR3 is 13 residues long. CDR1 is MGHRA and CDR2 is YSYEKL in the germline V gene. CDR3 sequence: CASSRLAGETQYF. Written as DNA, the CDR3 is TGCGCCAGCAGCCGCTTGGCAGGAGAGACCCAGTACTTC.

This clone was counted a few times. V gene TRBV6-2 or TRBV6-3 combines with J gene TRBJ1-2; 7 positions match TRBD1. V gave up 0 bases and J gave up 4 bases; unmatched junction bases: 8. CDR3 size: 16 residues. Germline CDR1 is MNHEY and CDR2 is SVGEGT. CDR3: CASSYSKTGRGYGYTF. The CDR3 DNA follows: TGTGCCAGCAGTTACTCGAAGACAGGGAGAGGCTATGGCTACACCTTC.

The CDR3 loop reads CASSSRGAGANVLTF. Here the CDR3 DNA reads TGTGCCAGCAGTTCTCGGGGTGCTGGGGCCAACGTCCTGACTTTC. The chain carries TRBV7-2 and TRBJ2-6, with D perhaps TRBD2 (5 bases). The CDR3 spans 15 residues. V dropped 6 bases and J dropped 2 bases, with 11 bases sitting between them. CDR1 is SGHTA, CDR2 FQGNSA, per germline.

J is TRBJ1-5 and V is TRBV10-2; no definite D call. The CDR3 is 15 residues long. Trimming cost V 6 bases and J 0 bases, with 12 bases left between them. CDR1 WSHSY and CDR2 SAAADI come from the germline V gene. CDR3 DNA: TGCGCCAGCAGCTCAACGGGGTATAGCAATCAGCCCCAGCATTTT. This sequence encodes CASSSTGYSNQPQHF.

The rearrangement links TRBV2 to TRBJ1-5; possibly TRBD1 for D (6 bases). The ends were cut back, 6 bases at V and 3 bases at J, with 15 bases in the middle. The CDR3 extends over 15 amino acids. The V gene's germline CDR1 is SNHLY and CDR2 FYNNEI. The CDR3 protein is CASSVQGFNNQPQHF. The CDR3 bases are TGTGCCAGCAGCGTACAGGGTTTCAACAATCAGCCCCAGCATTTT.

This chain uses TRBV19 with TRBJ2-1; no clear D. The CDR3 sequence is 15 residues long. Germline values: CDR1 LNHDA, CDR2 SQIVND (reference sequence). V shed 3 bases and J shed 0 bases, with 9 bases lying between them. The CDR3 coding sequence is TGTGCCAGTAGTATCCGACCAAGCTCCTACAATGAGCAGTTCTTC. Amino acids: CASSIRPSSYNEQFF. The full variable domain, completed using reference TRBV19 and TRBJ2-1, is DGGITQSPKYLFRKEGQNVTLSCEQNLNHDAMYWYRQDPGQGLRLIYYSQIVNDFQKGDIAEGYSVSREKKESFPLTVTSAQKNPTAFYLCASSIRPSSYNEQFFGPGTRLTVL.

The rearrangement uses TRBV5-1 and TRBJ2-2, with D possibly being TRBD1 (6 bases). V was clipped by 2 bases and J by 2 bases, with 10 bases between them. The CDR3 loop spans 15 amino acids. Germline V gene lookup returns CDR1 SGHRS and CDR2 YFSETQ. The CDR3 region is CASSLRQDNTGELFF. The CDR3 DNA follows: TGCGCCAGCAGCTTACGACAGGACAACACCGGGGAGCTGTTTTTT.